A single sample gave rise to the 25 T cell receptor beta chains below, sequenced in a study of shared clonotypes between healthy human individuals. Libraries were prepared by immunoSEQ multiplex PCR; TCRdb keeps only in-frame clonotypes and omits some of them. The sample includes 2 million to 3 million clones, over 85% of them seen just once. Material: naive CD4+ T cells from PBMCs. Specified subset: CD45RA+ positively selected. These receptors all stem from a man in his late teens or twenties in good health. Some clones in this sample may be carry-over from other donors' samples.

The chain links TRBV5-8 to TRBJ1-3; D is unclear. Germline V gene sequence: CDR1 SGHTS, CDR2 YDEGEE. With 2 bases removed from V and 4 bases from J, the gap between germline ends came to 7 bases. CDR3 length: 13 residues. As DNA, the CDR3 is TGTGCCAGCAGCTTTCGGTCCGGAAACACCATATATTTT. This sequence encodes CASSFRSGNTIYF.

V and J are TRBV28 and TRBJ2-7, with 8 bases matching TRBD2. V gave up 6 bases and J gave up 3 bases; unmatched junction bases: 7. The CDR3 spans 14 residues. Germline CDR1 and CDR2: MDHEN and SYDVKM. The CDR3 sequence is CASSPGGTFYEQYF. CDR3 coding DNA: TGTGCCAGCAGCCCGGGGGGGACCTTCTACGAGCAGTACTTC. The full variable domain, its missing parts supplied by reference TRBV28 and TRBJ2-7, is DVKVTQSSRYLVKRTGEKVFLECVQDMDHENMFWYRQDPGLGLRLIYFSYDVKMKEKGDIPEGYSVSREKKERFSLILESASTNQTSMYLCASSPGGTFYEQYFGPGTRLTVT.

The chain recombines TRBV2 with TRBJ2-1, with D unclear. The CDR3 runs 13 residues. The V gene's germline CDR1 is SNHLY and CDR2 FYNNEI. The ends were cut back, 4 bases at V and 4 bases at J, with 8 bases in the middle. This CDR3 is CASSARQYNEQFF. The DNA of the CDR3 is TGTGCCAGCAGTGCACGGCAGTACAATGAGCAGTTCTTC.

This clone was found once. The chain recombines TRBV30 with TRBJ1-3; D is undetermined. CDR3 length: 15 residues. The V and J ends lost 2 bases and 3 bases respectively, with 14 bases between them. Germline CDR1 GTSNPN, CDR2 SVGIG (reference sequence). Here the CDR3 DNA reads TGTGCCTGGAGTCACGGTGGTAAACATGGAAACACCATATATTTT. It specifies CAWSHGGKHGNTIYF.

The CDR3 bases are TGTGCCAGCAGCTTACGTGACAGGGTCTTAAATCAGCCCCAGCATTTT. Its protein product is CASSLRDRVLNQPQHF. The chain links TRBV7-8 to TRBJ1-5, with 7 bases identical to TRBD1. This CDR3 is 16 amino acids long. The V gene end was trimmed by 2 bases and the J gene end by 4 bases; junction bases not matched to a gene: 8. CDR1 is SGHVS and CDR2 is FQNEAQ in the germline V gene.

The V call is TRBV4-1, the J call TRBJ2-1; D perhaps matches TRBD1 (9 bases). This CDR3 region has 19 residues. Trimming took off 3 bases at V and 6 bases at J, with 27 bases between the two ends. Germline V gives CDR1 MGHRA, CDR2 YSYEKL. The CDR3 region is CASSQIGQGRTSSPNEQFF. CDR3 nucleotides: TGCGCCAGCAGCCAGATAGGACAGGGGCGGACTAGCTCTCCCAATGAGCAGTTCTTC.

The chain carries TRBV6-6 and TRBJ2-7, with D possibly TRBD2 on 7 matching bases. The CDR3 loop spans 14 amino acids. The V end was cut by 8 bases, the J end by 4 bases, with 18 bases between. Germline CDR1 and CDR2: MNHNY and SVGAGI (reference sequence). CDR3 protein: CASSQGGAVYEQYF. CDR3 in DNA: TGTGCCAGCTCACAGGGAGGGGCGGTGTACGAGCAGTACTTC.

With regard to this clone: An end of the junction differs from the germline gene, which may be a read error. The chain joins TRBV10-3 to TRBJ1-3; D call uncertain. Germline V gives CDR1 ENHRY, CDR2 SYGVKD. CDR3 size: 11 residues. The CDR3 nucleotides are TGTGCCATCAGGAATGGCCCGTCCATGTATTTT. It specifies CAIRNGPSMYF.

For this clone: Other DNA variants within this sample encode the same CDR3. The chain joins TRBV9 to TRBJ2-4; weak D call: TRBD1 (5 bases). The V and J ends lost 0 bases and 6 bases respectively, with 7 bases between them. This CDR3 spans 13 amino acids. The V gene's germline CDR1 is SGDLS and CDR2 YYNGEE. DNA for the CDR3: TGTGCCAGCAGCGTAGGTCAGGGAAACATTCAGTACTTC. Translated: CASSVGQGNIQYF.

The chain recombines TRBV6-6 with TRBJ2-1, with 8 positions matching TRBD1. Germline V gene sequence: CDR1 MNHNY, CDR2 SVGAGI (reference sequence). The CDR3 runs to 15 residues. After removal of 6 bases from V and 4 bases from J, the junction contained 8 bases not matched to a gene. The DNA for the CDR3 is TGTGCCAGCAGGACGCCGGGACAGGCTTACAATGAGCAGTTCTTC. Protein product: CASRTPGQAYNEQFF.

The chain joins TRBV6-1 to TRBJ2-5, with no clear D. Trimming removed 4 bases at V and 0 bases at J, with 6 bases between. Germline lookup yields CDR1 MNHNS and CDR2 SASEGT. The CDR3 is 13 residues long. CDR3 nucleotide sequence: TGTGCCAGCAGTGGCCGGTACCAAGAGACCCAGTACTTC. It translates to CASSGRYQETQYF.

The chain is built from TRBV11-3 and TRBJ2-2, with 7 bases that match TRBD1. Per the germline V gene, CDR1 is SGHNT and CDR2 is YENEEA. This CDR3 is 14 amino acids long. Losses at the gene ends were 3 bases for V and 6 bases for J; bases not matched to a gene: 4. The CDR3 region is CASSFEGAAGELFF. Written as DNA, the CDR3 is TGTGCCAGCAGCTTTGAGGGGGCCGCCGGGGAGCTGTTTTTT.

This clone occurred once. The genes are TRBV7-2 and TRBJ2-6; D is possibly TRBD1 (5 bases). There are 16 residues in the CDR3. The germline V and J ends were trimmed by 0 bases and 2 bases, with 8 bases remaining between them. Germline CDR1 SGHTA, CDR2 FQGNSA. CDR3: CASSLARRAGANVLTF. CDR3 sequence (DNA): TGTGCCAGCAGCTTAGCGCGCAGGGCTGGGGCCAACGTCCTGACTTTC.

The chain employs TRBV9 and TRBJ2-3; D uncertain. With 3 bases removed from V and 3 bases from J, the gap between germline ends came to 14 bases. The germline V gene has CDR1 SGDLS and CDR2 YYNGEE. This CDR3 is 15 amino acids long. CDR3 region: CASSEGRHTTDTQYF. The CDR3, as DNA: TGTGCCAGCAGCGAGGGCAGACATACGACAGATACGCAGTATTTT.

J is TRBJ2-2 and V is TRBV11-1; TRBD1 agrees at 7 bases. This CDR3 region has 14 residues. V lost 5 bases and J lost 8; bases outside the gene matches: 8. The germline V gene encodes CDR1 SGHAT and CDR2 FQDESV (reference sequence). For the CDR3, the DNA is TGTGCCAGCAGCCAGCGACAGGGCAGTGGGGAGCTGTTTTTT. The encoded protein is CASSQRQGSGELFF.

The chain has TRBV4-1 and TRBJ1-2, with a weak D call TRBD1 (5 bases). Per the germline V gene, CDR1 is MGHRA and CDR2 is YSYEKL. V lost 1 base to trimming and J lost 5 bases, with 20 bases between them. The CDR3 sequence is 17 residues long. The CDR3 spells CASSQGWGTPLRYGYTF. In nucleotides, the CDR3 is TGCGCCAGCAGCCAAGGTTGGGGGACCCCCCTTCGATATGGCTACACCTTC.

The chain recombines TRBV28 with TRBJ1-2, with D unresolved. This CDR3 has 16 residues. The ends were cut back, 4 bases at V and 2 bases at J, with 17 bases in the middle. CDR1 is MDHEN, CDR2 SYDVKM, per germline. The CDR3 region has the DNA TGTGCCAGCAGTTATGCCGGTTCCCAACCAAACTATGGCTACACCTTC. Translation: CASSYAGSQPNYGYTF.

The chain recombines TRBV23-1 with TRBJ2-3, with 13 bases aligning to TRBD2. TRBV23-1 is known as an ORF, though its function is uncertain. Trimming removed 6 bases from V and 5 bases from J; junction bases left unmatched: 5. The CDR3 has 15 residues. CDR3 DNA sequence: TGCGCCAGCAGCCTCGGACTAGCGGGAGAAGATACGCAGTATTTT. The encoded protein is CASSLGLAGEDTQYF.

The gene calls are TRBV5-1 and TRBJ2-2; 9 bases fit TRBD2. CDR3 length: 14 residues. V shed 2 bases, J shed 7 bases, and the junction held 3 bases outside the gene matches. Per germline, CDR1 SGHRS and CDR2 YFSETQ. The CDR3 DNA is TGCGCCAGCAGCTTCGCTAGCGGGATCGGGGAGCTGTTTTTT. Translation gives CASSFASGIGELFF.

V usage is TRBV27 and J usage is TRBJ2-2; D remains ambiguous. Germline lookup yields CDR1 MNHEY and CDR2 SMNVEV (reference sequence). CDR3 length: 14 amino acids. V lost 0 bases and J 4 bases, leaving 6 bases between the germline ends. The CDR3 DNA reads as TGTGCCAGCAGTTTATCTGGGTCCACCGGGGAGCTGTTTTTT. The encoded protein is CASSLSGSTGELFF.

This chain connects TRBV28 to TRBJ1-4, with no clear D. The CDR3 is 15 amino acids. Germline V gene sequence: CDR1 MDHEN, CDR2 SYDVKM. Deletions cut 8 bases from V and 0 bases from J, with 13 bases between. The CDR3 spells CASGVVGTTNEKLFF. The CDR3 DNA reads TGTGCCAGCGGGGTTGTAGGGACAACTAATGAAAAACTGTTTTTT.

The chain uses TRBV15 and TRBJ1-4; 8 nucleotides align to TRBD1. Germline-derived CDR1 and CDR2 are LNHNV and YYDKDF (reference sequence). The CDR3 runs to 16 residues. V was pared by 0 bases and J by 7 bases, with 7 bases of the junction left unmatched. The CDR3 sequence: CATSRDRQGAREKLFF. In DNA, the CDR3 is TGTGCCACCAGCAGAGATAGGCAGGGGGCACGTGAAAAACTGTTTTTT.

The rearrangement uses TRBV7-2 and TRBJ2-7; 8 bases align to TRBD2. V was pared by 1 base and J by 2 bases, with 7 bases of the junction left unmatched. CDR1 is SGHTA, CDR2 FQGNSA, per germline. CDR3 length: 16 residues. Written as DNA, the CDR3 is TGTGCCAGCAGCTTAGAGGTTAGCGGGATTGCCTACGAGCAGTACTTC. Its protein product is CASSLEVSGIAYEQYF.

The chain carries TRBV6-5 and TRBJ2-2; D not resolved. The V gene's germline CDR1 is MNHEY and CDR2 SVGAGI. V was clipped by 1 base and J by 7 bases, with 10 bases between them. The CDR3 sequence is 14 residues long. CDR3 nucleotide sequence: TGTGCCAGCAGTTACTACCAGCTTCACGGGGAGCTGTTTTTT. Its protein product is CASSYYQLHGELFF.

Here the CDR3 reads CASSYGGIRGEQYF. The CDR3 DNA reads TGTGCCAGCAGTTACGGCGGGATCCGGGGCGAGCAGTACTTC. The chain combines TRBV6-6 with TRBJ2-7; weak D call: TRBD2 (6 bases). The CDR3 runs to 14 residues. Deletions cut 2 bases from V and 6 bases from J, with 14 bases between. Germline V lookup: CDR1 MNHNY, CDR2 SVGAGI (reference sequence).